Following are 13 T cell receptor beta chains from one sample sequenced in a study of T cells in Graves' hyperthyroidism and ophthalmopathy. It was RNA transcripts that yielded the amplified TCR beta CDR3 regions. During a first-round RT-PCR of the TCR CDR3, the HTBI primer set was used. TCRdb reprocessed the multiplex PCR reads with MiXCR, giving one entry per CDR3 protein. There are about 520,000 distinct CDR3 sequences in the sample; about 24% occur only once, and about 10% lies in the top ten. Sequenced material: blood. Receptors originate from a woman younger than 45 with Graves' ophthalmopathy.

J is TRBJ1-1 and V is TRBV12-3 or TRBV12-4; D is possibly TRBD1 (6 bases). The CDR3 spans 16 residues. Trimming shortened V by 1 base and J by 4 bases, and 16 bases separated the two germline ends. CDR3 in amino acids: CASSLVGHRVGTEAFF. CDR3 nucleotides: TGTGCCAGCAGTTTAGTAGGGCACAGGGTGGGCACTGAAGCTTTCTTT.

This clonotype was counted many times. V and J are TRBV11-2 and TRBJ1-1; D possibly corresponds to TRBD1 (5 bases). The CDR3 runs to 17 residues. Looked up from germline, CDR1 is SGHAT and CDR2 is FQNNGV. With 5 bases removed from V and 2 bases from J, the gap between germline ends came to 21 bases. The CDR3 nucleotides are TGTGCCAGCAGCAGCTTAGGGAGCAGGGCGAGAAACACTGAAGCTTTCTTT. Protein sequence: CASSSLGSRARNTEAFF.

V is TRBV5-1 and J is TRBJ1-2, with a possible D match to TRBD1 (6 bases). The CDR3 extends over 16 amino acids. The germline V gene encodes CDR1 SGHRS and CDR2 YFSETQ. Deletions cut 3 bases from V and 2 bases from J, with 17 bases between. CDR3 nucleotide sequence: TGCGCCAGCAGCTCAAGCCCCGGGACACAAAACTATGGCTACACCTTC. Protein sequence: CASSSSPGTQNYGYTF.

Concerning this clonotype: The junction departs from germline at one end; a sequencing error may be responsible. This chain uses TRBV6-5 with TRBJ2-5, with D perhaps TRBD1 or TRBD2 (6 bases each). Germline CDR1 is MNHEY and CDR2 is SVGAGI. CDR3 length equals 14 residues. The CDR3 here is CASSDSGAKETQYF. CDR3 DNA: TGTGCCAGCAGTGACTCGGGGGCGAAAGAGACCCAGTACTTC.

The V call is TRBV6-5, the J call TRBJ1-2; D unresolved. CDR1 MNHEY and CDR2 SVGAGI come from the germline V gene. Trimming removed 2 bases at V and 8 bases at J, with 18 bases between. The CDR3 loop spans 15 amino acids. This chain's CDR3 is CASSYDARVEYGYTF. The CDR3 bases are TGTGCCAGCAGTTACGATGCACGGGTTGAGTACGGCTACACCTTC.

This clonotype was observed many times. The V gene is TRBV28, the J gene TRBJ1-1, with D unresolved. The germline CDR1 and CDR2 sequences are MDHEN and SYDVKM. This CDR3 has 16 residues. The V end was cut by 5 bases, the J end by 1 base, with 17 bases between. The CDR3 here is CASSPISDRGNTEAFF. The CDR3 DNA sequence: TGTGCCAGCAGTCCTATAAGCGACCGAGGGAACACTGAAGCTTTCTTT.

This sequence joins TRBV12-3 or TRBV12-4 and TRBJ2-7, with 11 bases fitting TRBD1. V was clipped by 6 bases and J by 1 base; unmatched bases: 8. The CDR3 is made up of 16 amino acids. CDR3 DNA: TGTGCCAGCAGCCTGGACAGGGGGCGACCTTCCTACGAGCAGTACTTC. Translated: CASSLDRGRPSYEQYF.

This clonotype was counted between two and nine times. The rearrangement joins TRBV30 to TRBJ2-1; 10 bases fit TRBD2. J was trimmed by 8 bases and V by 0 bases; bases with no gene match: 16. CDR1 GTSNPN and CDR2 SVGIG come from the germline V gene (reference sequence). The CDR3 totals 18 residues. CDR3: CAWSVDATAGGHYYEQFF. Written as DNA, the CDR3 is TGTGCCTGGAGTGTCGACGCCACAGCGGGGGGGCATTACTATGAGCAGTTCTTC.

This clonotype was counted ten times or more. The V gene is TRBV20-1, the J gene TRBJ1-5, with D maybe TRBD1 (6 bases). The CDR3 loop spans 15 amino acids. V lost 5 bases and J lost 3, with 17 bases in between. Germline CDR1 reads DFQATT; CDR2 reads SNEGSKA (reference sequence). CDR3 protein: CSAVYSGVFNQPQHF. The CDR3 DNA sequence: TGCAGTGCTGTCTATTCAGGGGTCTTCAATCAGCCCCAGCATTTT.

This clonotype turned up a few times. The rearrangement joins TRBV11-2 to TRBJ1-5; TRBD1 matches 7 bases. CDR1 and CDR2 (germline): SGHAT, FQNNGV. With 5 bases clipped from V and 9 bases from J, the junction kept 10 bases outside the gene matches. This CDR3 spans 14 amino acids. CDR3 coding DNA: TGTGCCAGCAGCCCTGGGACAGTCTCCTCGCCCCAGCATTTT. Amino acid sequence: CASSPGTVSSPQHF.

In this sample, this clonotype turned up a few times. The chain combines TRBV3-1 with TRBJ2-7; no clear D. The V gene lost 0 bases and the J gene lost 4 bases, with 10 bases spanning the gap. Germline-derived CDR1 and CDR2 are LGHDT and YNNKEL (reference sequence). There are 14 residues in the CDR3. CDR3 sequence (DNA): TGTGCCAGCAGCCAAGATGTAACCAGTTACGAGCAGTACTTC. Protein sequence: CASSQDVTSYEQYF.

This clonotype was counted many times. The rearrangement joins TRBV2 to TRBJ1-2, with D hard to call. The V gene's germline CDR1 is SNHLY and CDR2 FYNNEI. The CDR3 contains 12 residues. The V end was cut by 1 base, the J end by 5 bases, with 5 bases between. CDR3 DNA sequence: TGTGCCAGCAGTGAAGACCGGTATGGCTACACCTTC. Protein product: CASSEDRYGYTF.

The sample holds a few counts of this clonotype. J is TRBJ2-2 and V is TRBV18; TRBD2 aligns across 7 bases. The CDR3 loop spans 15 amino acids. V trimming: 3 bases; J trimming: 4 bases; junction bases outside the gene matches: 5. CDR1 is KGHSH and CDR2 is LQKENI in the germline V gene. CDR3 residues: CASSPFQRGTGELFF. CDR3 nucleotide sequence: TGTGCCAGCTCACCGTTCCAGCGGGGCACCGGGGAGCTGTTTTTT.